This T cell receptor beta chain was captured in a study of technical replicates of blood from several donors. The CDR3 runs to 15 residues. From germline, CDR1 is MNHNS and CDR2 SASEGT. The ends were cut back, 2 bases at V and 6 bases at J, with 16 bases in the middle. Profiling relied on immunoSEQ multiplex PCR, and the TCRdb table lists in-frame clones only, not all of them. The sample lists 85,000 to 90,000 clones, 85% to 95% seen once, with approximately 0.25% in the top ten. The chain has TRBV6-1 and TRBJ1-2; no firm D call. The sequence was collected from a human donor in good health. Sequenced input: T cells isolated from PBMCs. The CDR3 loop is CASSERPGRWDGYTF. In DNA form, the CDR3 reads TGTGCCAGCAGTGAACGGCCGGGGAGATGGGATGGCTACACCTTC.